This entry concerns a single T cell receptor (beta chain). The data were taken from a study of T cell changes during pregnancy in multiple sclerosis. The CDR3 consists of 15 residues. CDR1 SNHLY and CDR2 FYNNEI come from the germline V gene. Trimming took off 5 bases at V and 0 bases at J, with 13 bases between the two ends. The table came from immunoSEQ multiplex PCR; TCRdb's copy has only in-frame clones and leaves some out. The sample lists about 86,000 clones, 91% occurring once. Material: peripheral blood, obtained in the first trimester of pregnancy. The TCR was taken from a female donor in good health, enrolled as a control in a pregnancy study. V gene TRBV2 combines with J gene TRBJ1-1; D not certain. The CDR3 reads CASSSTRNVNTEAFF. In DNA, the CDR3 is TGTGCCAGCAGTTCAACACGAAATGTGAACACTGAAGCTTTCTTT.